Presented here are 8 T cell receptor beta chains from one specimen sequenced in a study of blood T cell repertoires in COVID-19. Sequencing was performed with immunoSEQ multiplex PCR; in TCRdb, only in-frame clones are kept and a portion is missing. The sample shows approximately 97,000 clones, 86% of them seen only once. Source material: peripheral blood. These receptors all come from a woman older than 75 with acute or convalescent COVID-19.

V and J are TRBV30 and TRBJ1-4; D not certain. Trimming removed 2 bases from V and 7 bases from J, with 5 bases in between. The CDR3 length is 11 residues. CDR1 and CDR2 (germline): GTSNPN, SVGIG (reference sequence). CDR3 nucleotides: TGTGCCTGGAGTCCGGGTGAAAAACTGTTTTTT. It specifies CAWSPGEKLFF.

CDR3 sequence reads: CASTRGVLSEAFF. The CDR3 DNA reads as TGTGCCAGCACACGGGGGGTTTTATCTGAAGCTTTCTTT. The rearrangement uses TRBV6-5 and TRBJ1-1, with D maybe TRBD1 (5 bases). The CDR3 covers 13 residues. Trimming took 7 bases from V and 6 from J, leaving 15 bases between them. The V gene's germline CDR1 is MNHEY and CDR2 SVGAGI.

This sequence joins TRBV2 and TRBJ2-5, with TRBD1 matching 9 bases. This CDR3 contains 15 residues. CDR1 and CDR2 (germline): SNHLY, FYNNEI. The V and J ends lost 6 bases and 5 bases, in that order; junction bases with no gene match: 10. The CDR3 nucleotides are TGTGCCAGCAGGGATTCCGGGACAGGGATTGAGACCCAGTACTTC. It encodes CASRDSGTGIETQYF.

This sequence joins TRBV6-6 and TRBJ1-2; possible D gene TRBD1, 5 bases. Germline V lookup: CDR1 MNHNY, CDR2 SVGAGI (reference sequence). This CDR3 is 13 amino acids long. The ends were cut back, 7 bases at V and 4 bases at J, with 13 bases in the middle. The CDR3 region has the DNA TGTGCCAGCAAGGAGGGACGGACCTATGGCTACACCTTC. It translates to CASKEGRTYGYTF.

This chain links TRBV5-8 with TRBJ1-6, with 7 bases identical to TRBD1. CDR1 and CDR2 from the germline V gene are SGHTS and YDEGEE. Trimming at V came to 1 base and at J to 6 bases, leaving 4 bases not matched to a gene. The CDR3 totals 15 residues. CDR3 sequence: CASSLWGQPNSPLHF. The CDR3 nucleotides are TGTGCCAGCAGCTTGTGGGGACAGCCTAATTCACCCCTCCACTTT.

This chain uses TRBV5-8 with TRBJ2-7; 8 positions match TRBD1. Losses at the gene ends were 2 bases for V and 3 bases for J; bases not matched to a gene: 4. CDR3 length: 14 amino acids. CDR1 SGHTS and CDR2 YDEGEE come from the germline V gene. As DNA, the CDR3 is TGTGCCAGCAGCTTTGGTACAGGGGGCTACGAGCAGTACTTC. Translating it yields CASSFGTGGYEQYF. The variable domain in full, with the rest retrieved from reference TRBV5-8 and TRBJ2-7, is EAGVTQSPTHLIKTRGQQATLRCSPISGHTSVYWYQQALGLGLQFLLWYDEGEERNRGNFPPRFSGRQFPNYSSELNVNALELEDSALYLCASSFGTGGYEQYFGPGTRLTVT.

The V and J genes are TRBV7-3 and TRBJ1-5; 9 bases fit TRBD1. There are 20 residues in the CDR3. The ends lost 1 base at V and 1 base at J; junction bases unmatched: 14. CDR1 and CDR2 from the germline V gene are SGHTA and FQGTGA. CDR3 protein: CASSLIGTGKNGKSNQPQHF. The CDR3 DNA follows: TGTGCCAGCAGCTTAATCGGGACAGGGAAGAACGGAAAGAGCAATCAGCCCCAGCATTTT.

This clone was counted a few times. V and J are TRBV2 and TRBJ2-1; the match to TRBD2 covers 7 bases. The CDR3 has 14 residues. V lost 3 bases, J lost 10 bases, and 9 bases stayed unmatched. Germline CDR1 SNHLY, CDR2 FYNNEI. In DNA form, the CDR3 reads TGTGCCAGCAGTGATATGGGGGGGTTTAAAGAGCAGTTCTTC. Encoded protein: CASSDMGGFKEQFF. Using reference TRBV2 and TRBJ2-1 for the parts outside the CDR3, the full variable domain is EPEVTQTPSHQVTQMGQEVILRCVPISNHLYFYWYRQILGQKVEFLVSFYNNEISEKSEIFDDQFSVERPDGSNFTLKIRSTKLEDSAMYFCASSDMGGFKEQFFGPGTRLTVL.